The source of this TCR beta chain is a study of tumor-infiltrating lymphocytes in oesophageal squamous cell carcinoma. The CDR3 spans 16 residues. In germline, CDR1 is SGHTA, CDR2 FQGNSA. Each CDR3 protein gets one entry after TCRdb re-called the PCR reads with MiXCR. The repertoire consists of some 12,000 distinct CDR3 sequences, with roughly three fifths occurring once and the leading ten covering roughly a quarter. This receptor was obtained from a male donor with esophageal squamous cell carcinoma. This chain connects TRBV7-2 to TRBJ2-4; D possibly corresponds to TRBD1 (6 bases). TRBJ2-1 explains the end of the DNA better; the J call may be wrong. Sequencing used esophageal tumor tissue. This chain's CDR3 is CASSLGGRGSYNEQFF. The CDR3 coding sequence is TGTGCCAGCAGCTTAGGTGGCAGGGGAAGCTACAATGAGCAGTTCTTC.